A selection of T cell receptor beta chains follows, all from one sample in a study of T-cell reconstitution after alpha-beta-depleted transplantation in children. TCRdb ran MiXCR on the PCR reads and lists one entry per CDR3 protein. The sample consists of about 690,000 distinct CDR3 sequences, around a sixth of them appearing once. The sample here was PBMCs from the stem cell graft donor, taken from the stem cell graft. The source is a human donor who donated a stem cell graft to a child with acute myeloid leukemia. Both conserved end residues are part of each CDR3. The D gene is left open where the match is weak. A row's size may be missing; if present it is once, few, many or a size class.

D,V,J,size,CDR3,DNA
-,TRBV7-9,TRBJ2-1,few,CASRTGWSSYNEQFF,TGTGCCAGCAGAACGGGGTGGAGCTCCTACAATGAGCAGTTCTTC
-,TRBV7-2,TRBJ2-7,few,CASSLASGYQVEQYF,TGTGCCAGCAGCTTAGCTTCTGGGTACCAGGTTGAGCAGTACTTC
TRBD1,TRBV20-1,TRBJ2-1,many,CSASRGKDEQFF,TGCAGTGCTAGCAGGGGGAAAGATGAGCAGTTCTTC
-,TRBV4-2,TRBJ1-2,-,CASSDFSPGGHYGYTF,TGTGCCAGCAGCGACTTCAGCCCTGGGGGTCACTATGGCTACACCTTC
-,TRBV9,TRBJ2-5,many,CASSEGILLKETQYF,TGTGCCAGCAGCGAGGGGATCTTACTAAAAGAGACCCAGTACTTC
TRBD1,TRBV12-3/TRBV12-4,TRBJ2-5,-,CASSLEDRVGETQYF,TGTGCCAGCAGTTTAGAGGACAGGGTAGGCGAGACCCAGTACTTC
-,TRBV20-1,TRBJ2-5,many,CSAEGDPQGQETQYF,TGCAGTGCCGAAGGGGACCCGCAGGGGCAAGAGACCCAGTACTTC
TRBD1,TRBV15,TRBJ2-1,many,CATSRDRGNEQFF,TGTGCCACCAGCCGGGACAGGGGAAATGAGCAGTTCTTC
-,TRBV7-9,TRBJ2-1,few,CASRHPTADNEQFF,TGTGCCAGCAGACACCCGACAGCAGACAATGAGCAGTTCTTC
-,TRBV13,TRBJ2-2,-,CASSWRGIGTGELFF,TGTGCCAGCAGCTGGAGGGGGATAGGCACCGGGGAGCTGTTTTTT
-,TRBV12-3/TRBV12-4,TRBJ2-2,many,CASSFYEAGELFF,TGTGCCAGCAGTTTCTATGAGGCCGGGGAGCTGTTTTTT
TRBD1,TRBV2,TRBJ1-1,once,CASNQQAGGTEAFF,TGTGCCAGCAACCAACAAGCAGGGGGCACTGAAGCTTTCTTT
TRBD1,TRBV7-9,TRBJ1-2,few,CASSKQGGYGYTF,TGTGCCAGCAGCAAACAGGGGGGCTATGGCTACACCTTC
-,TRBV5-1,TRBJ2-1,few,CASSLSGANNNEQFF,TGCGCCAGCAGCTTGTCGGGGGCCAACAACAATGAGCAGTTCTTC
TRBD2,TRBV7-9,TRBJ2-7,-,CASSRTSGGPRDEQYF,TGTGCCAGCAGCAGGACTAGCGGGGGCCCTCGGGACGAGCAGTACTTC
-,TRBV6-2/TRBV6-3,TRBJ2-7,few,CASSYGGTWEQYF,TGTGCCAGCAGTTACGGTGGGACTTGGGAGCAGTACTTC
-,TRBV7-9,TRBJ2-1,-,CASSLAFNSLVF,TGTGCCAGCAGCTTAGCTTTTAATAGCTTGGTCTTC
-,TRBV12-3/TRBV12-4,TRBJ2-3,-,CASSLAPGSDTQYF,TGTGCCAGCAGTTTAGCGCCAGGGTCAGATACGCAGTATTTT
-,TRBV7-2,TRBJ2-2,many,CASSLASGYTGELFF,TGTGCCAGCAGCCTAGCGTCGGGTTACACCGGGGAGCTGTTTTTT
-,TRBV5-1,TRBJ2-1,many,CASSLQPEGGEQFF,TGCGCCAGCAGCTTGCAGCCGGAAGGGGGGGAGCAGTTCTTC
-,TRBV7-2,TRBJ1-1,many,CASSSLGGNTEAFF,TGTGCCAGCAGCTCCCTCGGGGGGAACACTGAAGCTTTCTTT
TRBD2,TRBV5-1,TRBJ2-5,few,CASSWTSGDQETQYF,TGCGCCAGCAGCTGGACTAGCGGGGACCAAGAGACCCAGTACTTC
-,TRBV6-1,TRBJ2-7,-,CASRPGAIRHEQYF,TGTGCCAGCAGGCCGGGAGCCATTCGCCACGAGCAGTACTTC
-,TRBV7-2,TRBJ2-3,many,CASSSYTDTQYF,TGTGCCAGCAGCTCCTACACAGATACGCAGTATTTT
-,TRBV20-1,TRBJ1-1,many,CSPGGLWEAFF,TGCAGTCCGGGTGGTTTGTGGGAAGCTTTCTTT
TRBD1,TRBV29-1,TRBJ1-2,many,CSVPGTGVDYGYTF,TGCAGCGTCCCAGGGACAGGGGTCGACTATGGCTACACCTTC
-,TRBV20-1,TRBJ2-1,few,CSARDNRDSRFSSYNEQFF,TGCAGTGCTAGAGATAACCGGGACTCGCGCTTCAGCTCCTACAATGAGCAGTTCTTC
TRBD1,TRBV24-1,TRBJ1-2,few,CATSGVGQLYGYTF,TGTGCCACCAGTGGGGTGGGACAGCTCTATGGCTACACCTTC
TRBD2,TRBV12-3/TRBV12-4,TRBJ2-2,-,CASSWAGLAGENTGELFF,TGTGCCAGCAGTTGGGCGGGACTAGCGGGGGAGAACACCGGGGAGCTGTTTTTT
-,TRBV13,TRBJ1-6,few,CASRDSTNSPLHF,TGTGCCAGCAGGGACAGCACGAATTCACCCCTCCACTTT
TRBD1,TRBV6-5,TRBJ2-2,-,CASSSKGAGRLYRTGELFF,TGTGCCAGCAGTTCGAAGGGGGCCGGCAGATTATATCGCACCGGGGAGCTGTTTTTT
-,TRBV20-1,TRBJ1-6,few,CSAWGGSSYNSPLHF,TGCAGTGCTTGGGGAGGGAGCTCCTATAATTCACCCCTCCACTTT
-,TRBV6-2/TRBV6-3,TRBJ1-1,few,CASSRGTGNTEAFF,TGTGCCAGCAGCCGCGGGACGGGGAACACTGAAGCTTTCTTT
-,TRBV20-1,TRBJ1-2,many,CSAEEMADYGYTF,TGCAGTGCCGAAGAGATGGCGGACTATGGCTACACCTTC
-,TRBV7-3,TRBJ1-1,-,CASSLTKDSLTEAFF,TGTGCCAGCAGCTTAACGAAGGACAGCCTCACTGAAGCTTTCTTT
-,TRBV9,TRBJ2-7,-,CASSVSRDGSTGQYF,TGTGCCAGCAGCGTCTCTAGGGACGGGAGTACGGGGCAGTACTTC
TRBD1,TRBV5-1,TRBJ2-3,-,CASSSGTGEYF,TGCGCCAGCAGCTCCGGGACAGGGGAGTATTTT
TRBD2,TRBV20-1,TRBJ2-3,few,CSASLFLAGPTDTQYF,TGCAGTGCTAGTCTTTTCCTAGCGGGGCCCACAGATACGCAGTATTTT
TRBD1,TRBV7-2,TRBJ1-2,few,CASSLGWDRGVGYTF,TGTGCCAGCAGCTTAGGTTGGGACAGGGGTGTTGGCTACACCTTC
TRBD1,TRBV28,TRBJ2-3,-,CASSWTGADLDTQYF,TGTGCCAGCAGTTGGACAGGGGCTGACTTAGATACGCAGTATTTT
TRBD1,TRBV7-2,TRBJ1-1,many,CAIRRGTGVMNTEAFF,TGTGCCATTCGCCGAGGGACAGGGGTCATGAACACTGAAGCTTTCTTT
-,TRBV28,TRBJ1-6,once,CASKGALDPLHF,TGTGCCAGCAAAGGGGCGCTCGACCCCCTCCACTTT
-,TRBV21-1,TRBJ1-2,few,CASSSPGTLVIITF,TGTGCCAGCAGCTCCCCCGGGACTCTGGTGATAATCACCTTC
-,TRBV20-1,TRBJ1-2,many,CSAKEDGDYGYTF,TGCAGTGCTAAAGAAGATGGGGACTATGGCTACACCTTC
TRBD1,TRBV20-1,TRBJ2-1,many,CSARVDRAYNEQFF,TGCAGTGCTAGAGTAGACAGGGCCTACAATGAGCAGTTCTTC
TRBD2,TRBV29-1,TRBJ2-1,many,CSVPGLAGKGEQFF,TGCAGCGTGCCGGGACTAGCGGGAAAAGGAGAGCAGTTCTTC
TRBD2,TRBV5-1,TRBJ2-3,-,CASRLLAPGGDTQYF,TGCGCCAGCAGACTTCTAGCCCCGGGAGGGGATACGCAGTATTTT
TRBD1,TRBV29-1,TRBJ1-2,many,CSVRPGQSYGYTF,TGCAGCGTTCGCCCGGGACAGTCCTATGGCTACACCTTC
-,TRBV20-1,TRBJ1-4,many,CSARDRRGTNEKLFF,TGCAGTGCTAGAGATCGGCGGGGGACTAATGAAAAACTGTTTTTT
TRBD1,TRBV20-1,TRBJ2-2,few,CSARDFGQGNTGELFF,TGCAGTGCTAGAGATTTCGGACAGGGGAACACCGGGGAGCTGTTTTTT
TRBD1,TRBV3-1,TRBJ1-1,few,CASSPTTGSGEAFF,TGTGCCAGCAGCCCTACGACAGGGTCAGGTGAAGCTTTCTTT
-,TRBV20-1,TRBJ1-1,many,CSMYSQGNTEAFF,TGCAGTATGTATTCCCAGGGGAACACTGAAGCTTTCTTT
TRBD1,TRBV7-2,TRBJ1-1,many,CASTILRPDRSIEAFF,TGTGCCAGCACCATCCTTAGACCGGACAGGTCGATTGAAGCTTTCTTT
-,TRBV12-3/TRBV12-4,TRBJ1-2,many,CASSLAGANYGYTF,TGTGCCAGCAGTTTGGCGGGGGCCAACTATGGCTACACCTTC
-,TRBV7-3,TRBJ2-3,many,CASSLKAGHLASTDTQYF,TGTGCCAGCAGCTTAAAAGCGGGTCACCTTGCTAGCACAGATACGCAGTATTTT
-,TRBV7-8,TRBJ1-5,few,CASSNRVNQPQHF,TGTGCCAGCAGCAACAGGGTAAATCAGCCCCAGCATTTT
TRBD1,TRBV12-3/TRBV12-4,TRBJ1-5,few,CASTITGGLEPQHF,TGTGCCAGCACCATAACAGGGGGCTTGGAGCCCCAGCATTTT